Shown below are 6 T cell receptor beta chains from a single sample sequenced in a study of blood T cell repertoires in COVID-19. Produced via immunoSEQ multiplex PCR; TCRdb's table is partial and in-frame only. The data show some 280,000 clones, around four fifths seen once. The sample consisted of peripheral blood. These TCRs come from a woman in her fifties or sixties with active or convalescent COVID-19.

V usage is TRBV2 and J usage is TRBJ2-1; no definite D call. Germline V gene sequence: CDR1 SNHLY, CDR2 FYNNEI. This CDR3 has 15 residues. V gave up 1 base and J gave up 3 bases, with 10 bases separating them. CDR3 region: CASSEVVALYNEQFF. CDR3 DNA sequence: TGTGCCAGCAGTGAAGTAGTAGCCCTCTACAATGAGCAGTTCTTC.

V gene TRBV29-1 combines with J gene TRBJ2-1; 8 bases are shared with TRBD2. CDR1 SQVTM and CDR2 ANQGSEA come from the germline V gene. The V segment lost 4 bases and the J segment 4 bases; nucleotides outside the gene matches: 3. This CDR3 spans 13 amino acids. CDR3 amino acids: CSVVGTSYNEQFF. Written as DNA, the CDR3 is TGCAGCGTTGTCGGGACTAGTTACAATGAGCAGTTCTTC.

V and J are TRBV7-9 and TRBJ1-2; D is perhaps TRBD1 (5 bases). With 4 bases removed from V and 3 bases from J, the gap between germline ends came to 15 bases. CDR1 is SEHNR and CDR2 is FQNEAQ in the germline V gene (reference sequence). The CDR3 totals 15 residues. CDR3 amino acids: CASSSGEGFHYGYTF. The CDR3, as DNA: TGTGCCAGCAGCTCGGGGGAGGGGTTTCACTATGGCTACACCTTC.

CDR3: CASSIQGEAPLHF. The CDR3 DNA sequence: TGTGCCAGCAGTATCCAGGGGGAAGCACCCCTCCACTTT. V and J are TRBV7-9 and TRBJ1-6; 7 bases map to TRBD1. V lost 6 bases, J lost 11 bases, and 7 bases stayed unmatched. The CDR3 runs 13 residues. The V gene's germline CDR1 is SEHNR and CDR2 FQNEAQ (reference sequence).

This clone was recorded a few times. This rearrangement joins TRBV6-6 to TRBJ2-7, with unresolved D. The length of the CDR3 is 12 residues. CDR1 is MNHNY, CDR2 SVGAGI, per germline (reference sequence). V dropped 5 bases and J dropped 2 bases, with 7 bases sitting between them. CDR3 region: CASSPTTYEQYF. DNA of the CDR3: TGTGCCAGCAGTCCTACCACCTACGAGCAGTACTTC.

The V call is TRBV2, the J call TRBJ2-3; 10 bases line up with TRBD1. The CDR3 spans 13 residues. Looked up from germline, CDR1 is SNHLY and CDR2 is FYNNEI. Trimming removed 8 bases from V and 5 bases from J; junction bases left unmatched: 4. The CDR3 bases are TGTGCCAGCGCGACAGGGGGCGGAGATACGCAGTATTTT. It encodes CASATGGGDTQYF.